This T cell receptor (beta chain) was documented in a study of cytomegalovirus exposure and HLA in healthy donors. The germline V gene encodes CDR1 SGHDT and CDR2 YYEEEE. The CDR3 has 16 residues. The J segment lost 0 bases and the V segment lost 4 bases, leaving 8 bases of the junction unmatched. PCR used 60 Vbeta primers and 13 Jbeta primers. Method: immunoSEQ multiplex PCR; TCRdb's copy keeps in-frame clones and lacks some. The sample has 79,000 or so clones, approximately 79% seen once. This clone was detected only once. Antigen: not known. Study findings and constraints: According to the study, around 180 TCR beta chains were cytomegalovirus-associated. DRB1 had the most TCR associations and HLA-C the fewest, a later analysis found, with rates varying by HLA locus.

The sequence was obtained from a woman aged 40 to 50 in good health and CMV-seropositive. The rearrangement joins TRBV5-6 to TRBJ1-1, with 8 nucleotides matching TRBD1. Sequenced material: PBMCs. In nucleotides, the CDR3 is TGTGCCAGCAGCCCCCATCGACAGGGGATGAACACTGAAGCTTTCTTT. Its translation is CASSPHRQGMNTEAFF.